This T cell receptor (beta chain) was documented in a study of blood T cell repertoires in COVID-19. As for the study in general: Acute and convalescent COVID-19 samples came from the United States, Italy and Spain. PBMCs, B-cell-depleted T cells, or T cells provided the cDNA or gDNA that made up the material.

In the authors' workflow: Estimated nucleated cell counts came from reference gene primer amplification. Assay: immunoSEQ multiplex PCR; the TCRdb copy retains only in-frame clones and omits some. The V and J calls and clone size were taken over from that table, and D and trimming were inferred from the DNA. The sample lists approximately 36,000 clones; around four fifths were seen once. This clone was seen a handful of times. CDR1 is SGHKS and CDR2 is YYEKEE in the germline V gene (reference sequence). The CDR3 is made up of 15 amino acids. Trimming took 4 bases from V and 2 from J, leaving 13 bases between them.

V is TRBV5-5 and J is TRBJ1-5, with D unresolved. This receptor was identified in a man in his fifties or sixties with active COVID-19. The sample comprised peripheral blood. CDR3 nucleotide sequence: TGTGCCAGCAGCGGCCAGGTTAATGGCAATCAGCCCCAGCATTTT. Translation gives CASSGQVNGNQPQHF.